This TCR beta chain was found in a study of T cells in Graves' hyperthyroidism and ophthalmopathy. The table lists this clonotype with many counts. TCR beta CDR3 region amplification was performed from RNA transcripts. Primed by the HTBI set, a first-round RT-PCR was run on the TCR CDR3. TCRdb redid the calling of the multiplex PCR reads with MiXCR, one entry per CDR3 protein. The data contain about 420,000 distinct CDR3 sequences, roughly an eighth of them singletons. The CDR3 contains 16 residues. The V gene lost 2 bases and the J gene lost 0 bases, with 11 bases spanning the gap. The germline CDR1 and CDR2 sequences are SGHRS and YFSETQ.

The receptor comes from a woman younger than 35 with Graves' hyperthyroidism. This rearrangement joins TRBV5-1 to TRBJ2-2, with D perhaps TRBD2 (6 bases). Sequences were obtained from blood. The CDR3 loop reads CASSLGLSTNTGELFF. DNA for the CDR3: TGCGCCAGCAGCTTAGGACTATCCACGAACACCGGGGAGCTGTTTTTT.